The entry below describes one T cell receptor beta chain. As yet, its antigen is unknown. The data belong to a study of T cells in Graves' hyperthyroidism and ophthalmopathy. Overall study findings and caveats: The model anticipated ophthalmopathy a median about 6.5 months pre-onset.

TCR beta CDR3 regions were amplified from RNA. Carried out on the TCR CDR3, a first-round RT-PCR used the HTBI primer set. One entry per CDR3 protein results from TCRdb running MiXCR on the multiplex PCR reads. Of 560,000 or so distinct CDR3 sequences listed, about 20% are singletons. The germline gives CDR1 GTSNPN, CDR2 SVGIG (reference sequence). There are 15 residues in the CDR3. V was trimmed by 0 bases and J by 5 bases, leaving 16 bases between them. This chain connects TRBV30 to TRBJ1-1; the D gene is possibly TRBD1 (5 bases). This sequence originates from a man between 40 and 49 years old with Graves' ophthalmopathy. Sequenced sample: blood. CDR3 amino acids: CAWSVDGASWTEAFF. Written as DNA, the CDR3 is TGTGCCTGGAGTGTAGATGGGGCCTCGTGGACTGAAGCTTTCTTT.